This TCR beta chain was sequenced in a study of tumor-infiltrating lymphocytes in primary liver carcinoma. Germline CDR1 and CDR2: SGHKS and YYEKEE (reference sequence). The CDR3 spans 14 residues. The V segment lost 4 bases and the J segment 6 bases; nucleotides outside the gene matches: 7. In its sample, this clonotype was seen once. With a constant-region primer, TCR beta cDNA was made from approximately 520 ng of total RNA. A slightly modified ARM-PCR protocol with three nested multiplex PCR rounds produced these TCR beta libraries. A C-beta reverse primer and TRBV1-TRBV30 forward primers served in each of the first two PCR rounds, at 10 cycles apiece. TCRdb re-called the multiplex PCR reads with MiXCR, one entry per CDR3 protein. Among 330,000 or so distinct CDR3 sequences listed, 65% were seen once. Blood RNA was derived from unsorted whole blood, and germline DNA was extracted too.

This sequence originates from a man aged 35 to 55 with primary liver carcinoma and hepatitis B virus infection. The chain couples TRBV5-5 to TRBJ1-2, with 9 bases matching TRBD1. The specimen was peripheral blood. CDR3 loop: CASSLGTGRDGYTF. Here the CDR3 DNA reads TGTGCCAGCAGCCTAGGGACAGGGAGGGATGGCTACACCTTC.